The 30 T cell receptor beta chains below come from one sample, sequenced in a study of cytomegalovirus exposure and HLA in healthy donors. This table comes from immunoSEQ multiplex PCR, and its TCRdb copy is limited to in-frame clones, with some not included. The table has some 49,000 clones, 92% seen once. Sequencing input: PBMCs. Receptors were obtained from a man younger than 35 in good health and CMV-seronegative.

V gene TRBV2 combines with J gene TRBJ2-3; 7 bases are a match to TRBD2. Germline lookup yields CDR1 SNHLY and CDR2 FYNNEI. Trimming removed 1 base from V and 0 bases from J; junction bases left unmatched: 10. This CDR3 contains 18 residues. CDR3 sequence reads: CASSEGGEGRGSTDTQYF. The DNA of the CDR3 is TGTGCCAGCAGTGAAGGGGGGGAGGGCCGGGGAAGCACAGATACGCAGTATTTT. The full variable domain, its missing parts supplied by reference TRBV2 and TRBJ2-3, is EPEVTQTPSHQVTQMGQEVILRCVPISNHLYFYWYRQILGQKVEFLVSFYNNEISEKSEIFDDQFSVERPDGSNFTLKIRSTKLEDSAMYFCASSEGGEGRGSTDTQYFGPGTRLTVL.

The CDR3 nucleotides read TGTGCCAGTAGTATGCGGGAAACCTACGAGCAGTACTTC. This encodes CASSMRETYEQYF. The rearrangement joins TRBV19 to TRBJ2-7; D is possibly TRBD2 (6 bases). CDR1 and CDR2 (germline): LNHDA, SQIVND (reference sequence). V lost 3 bases to trimming and J lost 2 bases, with 8 bases between them. CDR3 length equals 13 residues.

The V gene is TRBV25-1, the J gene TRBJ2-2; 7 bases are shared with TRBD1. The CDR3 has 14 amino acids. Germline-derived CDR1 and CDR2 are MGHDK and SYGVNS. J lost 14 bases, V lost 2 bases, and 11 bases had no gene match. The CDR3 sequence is CASSEAGTVFELFF. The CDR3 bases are TGTGCCAGCAGTGAAGCCGGGACAGTTTTCGAACTGTTTTTT.

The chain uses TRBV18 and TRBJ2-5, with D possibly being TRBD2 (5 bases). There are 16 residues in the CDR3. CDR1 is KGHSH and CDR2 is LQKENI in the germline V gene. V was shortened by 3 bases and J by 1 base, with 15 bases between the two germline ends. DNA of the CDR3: TGTGCCAGCTCACCTATTACCCGAGGGCTCCAAGAGACCCAGTACTTC. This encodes CASSPITRGLQETQYF.

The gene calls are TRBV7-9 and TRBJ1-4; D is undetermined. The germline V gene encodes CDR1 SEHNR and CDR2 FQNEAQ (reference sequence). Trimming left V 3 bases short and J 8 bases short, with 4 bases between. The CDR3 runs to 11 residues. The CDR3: CASSLQEKLFF. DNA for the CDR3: TGTGCCAGCAGCTTGCAGGAAAAACTGTTTTTT.

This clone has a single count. The CDR3 DNA follows: TGCGCCAGCAGAAGGCGAGGTGCCGGGGAGCTGTTTTTT. This sequence encodes CASRRRGAGELFF. This chain connects TRBV5-1 to TRBJ2-2; D gene unclear. This CDR3 is 13 amino acids long. V lost 5 bases to trimming and J lost 6 bases, with 11 bases between them. In germline, CDR1 is SGHRS, CDR2 YFSETQ.

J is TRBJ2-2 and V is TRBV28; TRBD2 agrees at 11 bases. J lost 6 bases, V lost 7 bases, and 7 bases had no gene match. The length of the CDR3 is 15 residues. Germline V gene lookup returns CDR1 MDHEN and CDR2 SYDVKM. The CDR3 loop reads CASKVAGGPAGELFF. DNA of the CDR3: TGTGCCAGCAAGGTAGCGGGAGGGCCCGCCGGGGAGCTGTTTTTT.

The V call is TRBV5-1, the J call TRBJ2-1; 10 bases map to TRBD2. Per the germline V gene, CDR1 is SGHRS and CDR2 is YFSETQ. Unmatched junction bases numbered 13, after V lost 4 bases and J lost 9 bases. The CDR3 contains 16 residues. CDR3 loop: CASSASGTSVMAEQFF. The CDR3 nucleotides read TGCGCCAGCAGCGCCTCCGGGACTAGCGTTATGGCTGAGCAGTTCTTC.

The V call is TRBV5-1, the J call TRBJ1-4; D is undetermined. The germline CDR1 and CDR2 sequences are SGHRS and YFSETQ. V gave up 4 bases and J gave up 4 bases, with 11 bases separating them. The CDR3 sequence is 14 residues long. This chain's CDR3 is CASSSGRVNEKLFF. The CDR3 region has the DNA TGCGCCAGCAGCAGCGGACGGGTTAATGAAAAACTGTTTTTT.

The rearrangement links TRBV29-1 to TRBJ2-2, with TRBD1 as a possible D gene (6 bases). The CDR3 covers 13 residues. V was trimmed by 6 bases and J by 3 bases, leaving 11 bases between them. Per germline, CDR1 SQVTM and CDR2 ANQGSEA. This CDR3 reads CSVRHRDTGELFF. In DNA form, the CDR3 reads TGCAGCGTACGACACAGGGACACCGGGGAGCTGTTTTTT.

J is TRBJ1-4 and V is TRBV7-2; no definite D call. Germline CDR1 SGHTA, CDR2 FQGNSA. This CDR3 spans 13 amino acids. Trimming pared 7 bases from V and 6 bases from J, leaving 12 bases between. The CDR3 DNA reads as TGTGCCAGCAACAGTCTTTCGGATGAAAAACTGTTTTTT. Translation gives CASNSLSDEKLFF.

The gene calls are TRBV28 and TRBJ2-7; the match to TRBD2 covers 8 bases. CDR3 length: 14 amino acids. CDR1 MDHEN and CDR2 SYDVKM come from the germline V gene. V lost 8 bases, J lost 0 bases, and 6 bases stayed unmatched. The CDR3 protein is CASHPTSASYEQYF. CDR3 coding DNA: TGTGCCAGCCACCCGACTAGCGCCTCCTACGAGCAGTACTTC.

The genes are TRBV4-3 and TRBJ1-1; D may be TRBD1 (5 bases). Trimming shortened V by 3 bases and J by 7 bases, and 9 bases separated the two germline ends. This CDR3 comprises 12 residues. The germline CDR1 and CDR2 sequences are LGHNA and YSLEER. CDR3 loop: CASSHSGLEAFF. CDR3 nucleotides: TGCGCCAGCAGCCATTCAGGGCTTGAAGCTTTCTTT.

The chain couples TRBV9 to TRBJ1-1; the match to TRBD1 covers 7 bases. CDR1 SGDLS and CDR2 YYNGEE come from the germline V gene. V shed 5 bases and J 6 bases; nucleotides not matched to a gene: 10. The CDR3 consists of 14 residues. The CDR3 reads CASSGDRPDSEAFF. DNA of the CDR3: TGTGCCAGCAGTGGGGACAGACCCGACTCTGAAGCTTTCTTT.

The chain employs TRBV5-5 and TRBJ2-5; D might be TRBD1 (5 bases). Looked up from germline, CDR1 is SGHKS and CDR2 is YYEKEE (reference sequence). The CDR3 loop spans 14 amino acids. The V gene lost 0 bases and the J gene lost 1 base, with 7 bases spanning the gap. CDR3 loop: CASSLAGSQETQYF. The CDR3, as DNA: TGTGCCAGCAGCTTGGCAGGGTCCCAAGAGACCCAGTACTTC.

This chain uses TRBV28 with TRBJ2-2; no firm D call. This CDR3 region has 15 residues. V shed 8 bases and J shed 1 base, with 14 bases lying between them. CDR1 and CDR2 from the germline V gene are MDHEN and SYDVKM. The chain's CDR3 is CASRPPDRNTGELFF. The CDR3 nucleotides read TGTGCCAGCCGCCCGCCAGATCGGAACACCGGGGAGCTGTTTTTT.

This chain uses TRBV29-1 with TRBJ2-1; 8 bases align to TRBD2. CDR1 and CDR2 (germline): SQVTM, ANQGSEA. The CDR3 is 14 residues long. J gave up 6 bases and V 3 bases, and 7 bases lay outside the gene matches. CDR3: CSVDGAGVINEQFF. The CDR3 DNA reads TGCAGCGTTGATGGAGCGGGAGTTATCAATGAGCAGTTCTTC.

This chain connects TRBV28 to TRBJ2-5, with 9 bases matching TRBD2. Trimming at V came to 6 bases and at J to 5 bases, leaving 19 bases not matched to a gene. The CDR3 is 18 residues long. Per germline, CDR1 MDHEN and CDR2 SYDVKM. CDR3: CASSPMGREGTKGETQYF. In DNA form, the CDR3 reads TGTGCCAGCAGCCCCATGGGGCGGGAGGGCACTAAAGGGGAGACCCAGTACTTC.

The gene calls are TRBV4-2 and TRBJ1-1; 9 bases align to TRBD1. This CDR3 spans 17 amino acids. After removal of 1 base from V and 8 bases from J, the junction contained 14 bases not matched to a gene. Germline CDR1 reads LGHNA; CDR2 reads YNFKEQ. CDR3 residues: CASSQVGIRTGAPEAFF. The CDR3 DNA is TGTGCCAGCAGCCAAGTAGGGATTAGGACAGGGGCCCCCGAAGCTTTCTTT.

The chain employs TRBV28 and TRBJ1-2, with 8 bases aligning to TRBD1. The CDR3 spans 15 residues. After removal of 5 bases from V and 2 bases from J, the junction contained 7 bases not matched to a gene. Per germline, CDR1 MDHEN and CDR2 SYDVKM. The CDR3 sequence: CASSPADRDNYGYTF. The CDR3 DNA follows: TGTGCCAGCAGTCCAGCGGACAGGGACAACTATGGCTACACCTTC.

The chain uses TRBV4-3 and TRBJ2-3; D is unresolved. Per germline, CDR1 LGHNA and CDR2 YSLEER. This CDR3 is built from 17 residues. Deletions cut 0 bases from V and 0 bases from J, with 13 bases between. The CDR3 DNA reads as TGCGCCAGCAGCCAAGATAAAACCTTAACTAGCACAGATACGCAGTATTTT. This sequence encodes CASSQDKTLTSTDTQYF.

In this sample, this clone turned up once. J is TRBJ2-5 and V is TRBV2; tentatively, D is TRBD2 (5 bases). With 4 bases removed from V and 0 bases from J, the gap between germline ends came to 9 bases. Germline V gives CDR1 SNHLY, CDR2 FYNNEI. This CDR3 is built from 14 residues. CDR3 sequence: CASSGGRYQETQYF. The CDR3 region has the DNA TGTGCCAGCAGTGGAGGGCGGTACCAAGAGACCCAGTACTTC.

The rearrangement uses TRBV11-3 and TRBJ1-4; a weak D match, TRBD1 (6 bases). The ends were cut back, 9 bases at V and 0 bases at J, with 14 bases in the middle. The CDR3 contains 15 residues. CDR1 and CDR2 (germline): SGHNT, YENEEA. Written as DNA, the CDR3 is TGTGCCAGTCGGGGGGGGCCGGCAACTAATGAAAAACTGTTTTTT. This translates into CASRGGPATNEKLFF.

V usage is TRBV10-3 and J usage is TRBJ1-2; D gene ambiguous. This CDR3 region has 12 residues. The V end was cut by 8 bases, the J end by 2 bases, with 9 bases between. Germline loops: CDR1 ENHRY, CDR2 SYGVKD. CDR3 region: CAIASGNYGYTF. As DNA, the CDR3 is TGTGCCATCGCCTCCGGGAACTATGGCTACACCTTC.

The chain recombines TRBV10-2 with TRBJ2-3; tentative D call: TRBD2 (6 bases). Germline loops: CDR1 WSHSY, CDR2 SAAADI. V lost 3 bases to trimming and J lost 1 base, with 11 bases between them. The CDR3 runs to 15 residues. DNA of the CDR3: TGCGCCAGCAGTGACACTAGCAGTGGCACAGATACGCAGTATTTT. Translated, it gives CASSDTSSGTDTQYF.

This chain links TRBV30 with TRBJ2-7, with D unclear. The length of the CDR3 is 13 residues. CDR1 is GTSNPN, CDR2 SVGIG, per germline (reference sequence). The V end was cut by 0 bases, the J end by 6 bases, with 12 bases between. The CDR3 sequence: CAWSVLGIGEQYF. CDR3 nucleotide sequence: TGTGCCTGGAGTGTACTGGGCATCGGCGAGCAGTACTTC.

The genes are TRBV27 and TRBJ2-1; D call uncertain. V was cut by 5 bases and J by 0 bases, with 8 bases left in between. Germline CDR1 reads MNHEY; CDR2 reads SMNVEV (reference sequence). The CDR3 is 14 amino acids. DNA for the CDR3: TGTGCCAGCAGTGGTCCGAGCTCCTACAATGAGCAGTTCTTC. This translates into CASSGPSSYNEQFF.

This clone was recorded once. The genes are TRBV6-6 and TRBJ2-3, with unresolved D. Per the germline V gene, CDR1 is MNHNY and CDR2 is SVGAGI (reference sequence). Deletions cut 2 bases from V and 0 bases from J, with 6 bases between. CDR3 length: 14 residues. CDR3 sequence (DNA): TGTGCCAGCAGTTACGTTACTAGCACAGATACGCAGTATTTT. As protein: CASSYVTSTDTQYF.

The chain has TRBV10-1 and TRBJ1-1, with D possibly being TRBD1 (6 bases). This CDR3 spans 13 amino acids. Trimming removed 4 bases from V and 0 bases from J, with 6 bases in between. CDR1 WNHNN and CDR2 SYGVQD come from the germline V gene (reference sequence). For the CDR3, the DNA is TGCGCCAGCAGTGGACAGGTGAACACTGAAGCTTTCTTT. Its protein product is CASSGQVNTEAFF.

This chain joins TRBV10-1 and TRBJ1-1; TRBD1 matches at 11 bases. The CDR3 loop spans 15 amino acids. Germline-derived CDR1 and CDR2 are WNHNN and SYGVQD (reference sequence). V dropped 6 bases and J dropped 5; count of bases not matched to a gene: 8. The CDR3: CASRLGQGGGTEAFF. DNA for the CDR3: TGCGCCAGCAGGTTGGGACAGGGGGGCGGGACTGAAGCTTTCTTT.